Listed below are T cell receptor beta chains from one sample, sequenced in a study of cytomegalovirus exposure and HLA in healthy donors. TCRdb's copy holds only in-frame clones and misses some; the assay was immunoSEQ multiplex PCR. Among about 150,000 clones listed, more than 70% were seen once. Sequencing used PBMCs. The receptors derive from a man younger than 35 in good health and CMV-seropositive. Both conserved end residues are part of each CDR3. Fields, in order: D gene, J gene, clone size, V gene, CDR3 DNA, CDR3 protein. A D gene is named only where the DNA matches it firmly. Size tells how often a clone was seen (once, few, many) or the class of an expanded clone, and some rows leave it out.

NA	TRBJ2-7	NA	TRBV7-9	TGTGCCAGCAGCTCCACGCTATCGGGGAGCGGGCGACCCTACGAGCAGTACTTC	CASSSTLSGSGRPYEQYF
NA	TRBJ1-1	NA	TRBV6-5	TGTGCCAGCAGGAGAACGCGGACAGAGAACACTGAAGCTTTCTTT	CASRRTRTENTEAFF
TRBD2	TRBJ2-2	NA	TRBV30	TGTGCCTGGAGTCGGGACTACTCGAGCACCGGGGAGCTGTTTTTT	CAWSRDYSSTGELFF
NA	TRBJ2-3	NA	TRBV28	TGTGCCAGCAGTTCGCGGGGAGTAGATACGCAGTATTTT	CASSSRGVDTQYF
NA	TRBJ2-1	NA	TRBV28	TGTGCCAGCAGTCCTACTTACAGGGTACAAGACAATGAGCAGTTCTTC	CASSPTYRVQDNEQFF
TRBD1	TRBJ1-4	NA	TRBV10-2	TGCGCCAGCAGAGCCGACAGGGTTTTTAATGAAAAACTGTTTTTT	CASRADRVFNEKLFF
TRBD1	TRBJ1-2	NA	TRBV28	TGTGCCAGCAGCCCGCCGGGACAGGGGGTTGGTGGCTACACCTTC	CASSPPGQGVGGYTF
NA	TRBJ1-3	few	TRBV4-2	TGTGCCAGCAGCCAAGCCCTATTCGGGGGGATCTCTGGAAACACCATATATTTT	CASSQALFGGISGNTIYF
NA	TRBJ2-4	NA	TRBV6-4	TGTGCCAGCGGATGCATGAGGCGGAGGAACAGAAACATTCAGTACTTC	CASGCMRRRNRNIQYF
TRBD1	TRBJ1-5	NA	TRBV2	TGTGCCAGCAGCGACAGGGGTCTCGGACAGCCCCAGCATTTT	CASSDRGLGQPQHF
NA	TRBJ2-5	NA	TRBV4-1	TGCGCCAGCAGCCAAGGGACAGAAGAGACCCAGTACTTC	CASSQGTEETQYF
NA	TRBJ2-2	NA	TRBV5-4	TGTGCCAGCAGCAAGGACTTAAACACCGGGGAGCTGTTTTTT	CASSKDLNTGELFF
TRBD2	TRBJ2-2	NA	TRBV15	TGTGCCACCAGCAGAGGAACGGGGTCAAGCGGGAGGGCCGGGGAGCTGTTTTTT	CATSRGTGSSGRAGELFF
NA	TRBJ1-5	NA	TRBV28	TGTGCCAGCAGACTCGGGGGATCTCAGCCCCAGCATTTT	CASRLGGSQPQHF
TRBD1	TRBJ2-3	NA	TRBV27	TGTGCCAGCAGTTTAAGTCCTCGTGGACAGGGTAACACAGATACGCAGTATTTT	CASSLSPRGQGNTDTQYF